The 11 T cell receptor beta chains below were found in one sample sequenced in a study of CD8+ T cells in alopecia areata. Treatment here: oral pan-JAK inhibitor, 5-10 mg twice daily. Sequencing relied on a cDNA template that was reverse transcribed from extracted RNA. TCRdb's copy holds only in-frame clones and misses some; the assay was immunoSEQ multiplex PCR. Among 180,000 or so clones listed, roughly 50% were seen once. The sequences come from CD4+ T cells sorted from blood, collected between weeks 55 and 65, from a patient treated with tofacitinib. Receptor source: a human donor with alopecia areata.

The chain employs TRBV29-1 and TRBJ1-5, with D hard to call. Germline V gives CDR1 SQVTM, CDR2 ANQGSEA. CDR3 size: 14 residues. Trimming removed 4 bases at V and 3 bases at J, with 13 bases between. CDR3 bases: TGCAGCGTTGGTATCGGGCAGACCAATCAGCCCCAGCATTTT. It codes for CSVGIGQTNQPQHF.

The V gene is TRBV6-5, the J gene TRBJ1-5; D not resolved. The CDR3 spans 14 residues. Germline V CDR1 and CDR2: MNHEY, SVGAGI. Trimming left V 5 bases short and J 5 bases short, with 13 bases between. CDR3 sequence: CASSRTVEYQPQHF. The CDR3 DNA follows: TGTGCCAGCAGTAGGACGGTGGAGTATCAGCCCCAGCATTTT.

The CDR3 nucleotides are TGCGCCAGCAGTCAATCGGAGGGAACTTCCTACGAGCAGTACTTC. This encodes CASSQSEGTSYEQYF. This rearrangement joins TRBV23-1 to TRBJ2-7; TRBD2 might be the D (6 bases). TRBV23-1 is marked as an open reading frame, function uncertain. With 0 bases removed from V and 1 base from J, the gap between germline ends came to 10 bases. This CDR3 is 15 amino acids long.

On this clone itself: Other DNA sequences within the sample encode an identical CDR3. V gene TRBV6-5 combines with J gene TRBJ1-5; unclear D gene. The CDR3 totals 13 residues. CDR1 and CDR2 from the germline V gene are MNHEY and SVGAGI. V dropped 2 bases and J dropped 3 bases, with 5 bases sitting between them. The CDR3: CASSYDHNQPQHF. In DNA, the CDR3 is TGTGCCAGCAGTTACGACCACAATCAGCCCCAGCATTTT.

This clone came up a few times. The gene calls are TRBV23-1 and TRBJ2-5; TRBD1 aligns across 8 bases. TRBV23-1 has ORF status, its function being uncertain. The CDR3 is 13 residues long. J was trimmed by 14 bases and V by 4 bases; bases with no gene match: 12. The CDR3 region has the DNA TGCGCCAGCAGTCCTCCCGAAGGACAGGGCCGCTACTTC. Residues: CASSPPEGQGRYF.

The J gene is TRBJ1-5, the V gene TRBV5-6, with 9 bases matching TRBD1. Trimming at V came to 4 bases and at J to 7 bases, leaving 6 bases not matched to a gene. From germline, CDR1 is SGHDT and CDR2 YYEEEE. CDR3 length equals 14 residues. CDR3 coding DNA: TGTGCCAGCAGCAGGGACAGGGCGGGACAGCCCCAGCATTTT. Translated, it gives CASSRDRAGQPQHF. Together with reference TRBV5-6 and TRBJ1-5, the CDR3 gives the full variable domain: DAGVTQSPTHLIKTRGQQVTLRCSPKSGHDTVSWYQQALGQGPQFIFQYYEEEERQRGNFPDRFSGHQFPNYSSELNVNALLLGDSALYLCASSRDRAGQPQHFGDGTRLSIL.

Only a few counts were recorded for this clone. The chain carries TRBV7-7 and TRBJ2-1; tentatively, D is TRBD1 or TRBD2 (6 bases each). CDR3 length equals 16 residues. Trimming cost V 1 base and J 6 bases, with 16 bases left between them. Germline V gene data show CDR1 as SSHAT and CDR2 as FNYEAQ (reference sequence). The CDR3 reads CASSLEPGGRRNEQFF. The CDR3 DNA reads as TGTGCCAGCAGCTTAGAGCCCGGGGGCCGTCGCAATGAGCAGTTCTTC.

This clone was counted only a few times. The V gene is TRBV10-3, the J gene TRBJ1-5; D unclear. V lost 10 bases and J 2 bases, leaving 18 bases between the germline ends. Per the germline V gene, CDR1 is ENHRY and CDR2 is SYGVKD. CDR3 length: 15 residues. CDR3 DNA: TGTGCCAGCACCGACCAAAGATTGGGCAATCAGCCCCAGCATTTT. This encodes CASTDQRLGNQPQHF.

The rearrangement uses TRBV7-9 and TRBJ1-6, with no clear D. Per the germline V gene, CDR1 is SEHNR and CDR2 is FQNEAQ (reference sequence). V lost 4 bases, J lost 5 bases, and 3 bases lay in between. The CDR3 spans 12 residues. DNA of the CDR3: TGTGCCAGCAGCTCGAATAATTCACCCCTCCACTTT. This sequence encodes CASSSNNSPLHF.

The gene calls are TRBV23-1 and TRBJ1-2, with TRBD1 matching 9 bases. TRBV23-1 is filed as an ORF, its function uncertain. The CDR3 loop spans 15 amino acids. The J segment lost 6 bases and the V segment lost 10 bases, leaving 15 bases of the junction unmatched. CDR3 coding DNA: TGCGCCATCTCGGACAGGGGTCAGGCTCGGAATGGCTACACCTTC. Amino acids: CAISDRGQARNGYTF.

The rearrangement uses TRBV14 and TRBJ1-2, with 7 nucleotides matching TRBD1. Looked up from germline, CDR1 is SGHDN and CDR2 is FVKESK. The CDR3 loop spans 13 amino acids. The junction had 7 bases not matched to a gene; V was cut back by 4 bases and J by 8 bases. The chain's CDR3 is CASSLQTGQGYTF. As DNA, the CDR3 is TGTGCCAGCAGCCTTCAGACAGGGCAAGGCTACACCTTC.